Listed below are T cell receptor beta chains from one sample, sequenced in a study of CD8+CD57+ T cells in acquired aplastic anemia. MiXCR, run by TCRdb on the reads, gives a single entry per CDR3 protein. The table lists some 130,000 distinct CDR3 sequences, less than 45% of them singletons, with under 9% in the top ten. What was sequenced was sorted CD4+, CD8+, or CD8+CD57+ T cells (not recorded which) from PBMCs. These receptors came from a human donor in good health, serving as a control. The CDR3 runs from the conserved cysteine through the conserved F or W. The D gene is left open where the match is weak. The size of a clone is reported for some rows only, either as once, few or many, or as a class for expanded clones.

TRBJ2-7 . . TRBV20-1 CSAFDYEQYF TGCAGTGCTTTTGATTACGAGCAGTACTTC
TRBJ2-5 . . TRBV24-1 CATSDDGRETQYF TGTGCCACCAGTGATGATGGACGGGAGACCCAGTACTTC
TRBJ1-6 . . TRBV5-1 CASSLADRSIGSPLHF TGCGCCAGCAGCCTGGCTGACAGGTCCATTGGTTCACCCCTCCACTTT
TRBJ1-1 . TRBD1 TRBV12-3/TRBV12-4 CASTRQGSYTEAFF TGTGCCAGCACCCGACAGGGGTCCTACACTGAAGCTTTCTTT
TRBJ2-1 . TRBD2 TRBV19 CASTGGLAGSYEQFF TGTGCCAGTACGGGGGGACTAGCGGGTAGCTATGAGCAGTTCTTC
TRBJ1-1 many . TRBV5-8 CASSLEATVFTEAFF TGTGCCAGCAGCTTGGAAGCAACGGTCTTCACTGAAGCTTTCTTT
TRBJ1-2 . TRBD1 TRBV7-9 CASSRWDRAGYTF TGTGCCAGCAGCCGGTGGGACAGGGCTGGCTACACCTTC
TRBJ2-5 . . TRBV5-8 CASSLDWETQYF TGTGCCAGCAGCTTGGATTGGGAGACCCAGTACTTC
TRBJ1-6 many . TRBV11-2 CASSPPDGGYNSPLHF TGTGCCAGCAGCCCACCGGACGGGGGCTATAATTCACCCCTCCACTTT
TRBJ2-1 few TRBD2 TRBV11-1 CASSFYTRSGCPLTYNEQFF TGTGCCAGCAGCTTCTATACCCGTAGCGGGTGTCCCTTAACATACAATGAGCAGTTCTTC
TRBJ1-4 . . TRBV11-2 CASRMDEKLFF TGTGCCAGCAGAATGGACGAAAAACTGTTTTTT
TRBJ1-2 many TRBD1 TRBV6-5 CASSSPQGGYGYTF TGTGCCAGCAGTTCGCCTCAGGGGGGCTATGGCTACACCTTC
TRBJ2-6 . . TRBV19 CASSYVSGANVLTF TGTGCCAGTAGTTATGTCTCTGGGGCCAACGTCCTGACTTTC
TRBJ1-4 many . TRBV7-9 CASSPGGSGPSSEKLFF TGTGCCAGCAGCCCGGGCGGATCCGGACCGAGTTCTGAAAAACTGTTTTTT
TRBJ2-7 . TRBD1 TRBV24-1 CATSDSPGQGSNEQYF TGTGCCACCAGTGATTCCCCGGGACAGGGGTCAAACGAGCAGTACTTC
TRBJ2-1 . . TRBV24-1 CATSASDNNEQFF TGTGCCACCAGTGCCTCAGATAACAATGAGCAGTTCTTC
TRBJ1-2 few . TRBV28 CASSLVLGFGYTF TGTGCCAGCAGTTTAGTTTTAGGTTTTGGCTACACCTTC
TRBJ2-7 . . TRBV7-8 CASSLNSGNYEQYF TGTGCCAGCAGCTTGAATTCGGGGAACTACGAGCAGTACTTC
TRBJ1-5 . . TRBV19 CASSSQGLNQPQHF TGTGCCAGTAGTTCCCAGGGCCTTAATCAGCCCCAGCATTTT
TRBJ2-1 few . TRBV2 CASRLGDNEQFF TGTGCCAGCAGGCTTGGGGACAATGAGCAGTTCTTC
TRBJ2-6 . . TRBV24-1 CATSDPRDSGANVLTF TGTGCCACCAGTGACCCACGGGACTCTGGGGCCAACGTCCTGACTTTC
TRBJ2-1 many TRBD2 TRBV24-1 CATSGTSGSSYNEQFF TGTGCCACCAGTGGTACTAGCGGGAGCTCCTACAATGAGCAGTTCTTC
TRBJ1-2 many . TRBV7-8 CASSLVRGGGASGYTF TGTGCCAGCAGCTTAGTGAGGGGGGGAGGAGCGAGTGGCTACACCTTC
TRBJ1-2 many . TRBV2 CASSEAGSIMGYTF TGTGCCAGCAGTGAAGCCGGTTCGATTATGGGCTACACCTTC
TRBJ1-2 many . TRBV7-9 CASSLDGVYYGYTF TGTGCCAGCAGCTTAGACGGGGTATACTATGGCTACACCTTC
TRBJ2-7 many . TRBV30 CAWSQGYSREQYF TGTGCCTGGAGCCAAGGATATTCGCGCGAGCAGTACTTC
TRBJ1-6 . . TRBV10-3 CATSLGESSPLHF TGTGCCACTAGCCTTGGGGAGAGTTCACCCCTCCACTTT
TRBJ2-3 . TRBD2 TRBV11-2 CASSLGTSPTDTQYF TGTGCCAGCAGCCTAGGGACTAGTCCCACAGATACGCAGTATTTT
TRBJ2-3 . . TRBV4-1 CASSLDSPVDTQYF TGCGCCAGCAGCTTGGACTCTCCGGTCGATACGCAGTATTTT
TRBJ2-1 many TRBD2 TRBV19 CASSSSGGVLENEQFF TGTGCCAGTAGCTCTTCGGGGGGAGTTCTAGAGAATGAGCAGTTCTTC
TRBJ1-1 many . TRBV6-4 CASRKDPVAEAFF TGTGCCAGCAGAAAGGACCCCGTGGCTGAAGCTTTCTTT
TRBJ1-1 many TRBD1 TRBV11-2 CASSLEGGGNTEAFF TGTGCCAGCAGCTTGGAAGGGGGCGGGAACACTGAAGCTTTCTTT
TRBJ1-1 many . TRBV10-1 CASSESGRPTSEAFF TGCGCCAGCAGTGAGTCGGGGCGCCCCACCTCTGAAGCTTTCTTT
TRBJ2-7 . . TRBV4-3 CASSQVPSYEQYF TGCGCCAGCAGCCAAGTCCCCTCCTACGAGCAGTACTTC
TRBJ1-5 many . TRBV15 CATSRLEGVDQPQHF TGTGCCACCAGCAGACTCGAGGGAGTGGATCAGCCCCAGCATTTT
TRBJ2-2 . . TRBV18 CASSPQEGLGGLFF TGTGCCAGCTCACCACAAGAGGGACTCGGGGGGCTGTTTTTT
TRBJ2-7 . . TRBV5-4 CASQGSYEQYF TGTGCCAGTCAGGGCTCCTACGAGCAGTACTTC
TRBJ2-1 many . TRBV2 CASSEEWTKYNEQFF TGTGCCAGCAGTGAAGAGTGGACCAAATACAATGAGCAGTTCTTC
TRBJ1-1 . TRBD1 TRBV30 CAWIPGQSSLTEAFF TGTGCCTGGATACCGGGACAGTCATCGTTAACTGAAGCTTTCTTT
TRBJ2-5 . . TRBV5-1 CASSKGDGETQYF TGCGCCAGCAGCAAAGGTGATGGGGAGACCCAGTACTTC
TRBJ2-7 few TRBD2 TRBV10-3 CAIAASLAGGYEQYF TGTGCCATTGCTGCCTCACTAGCGGGAGGCTACGAGCAGTACTTC
TRBJ1-2 many . TRBV19 CASSIKEGRGYGYTF TGTGCCAGTAGTATTAAAGAGGGTCGTGGGTATGGCTACACCTTC
TRBJ2-2 . TRBD1 TRBV7-9 CASSWWTGGTGELFF TGTGCCAGCAGTTGGTGGACAGGGGGCACCGGGGAGCTGTTTTTT
TRBJ1-1 many . TRBV5-1 CASSLRAGITEAFF TGCGCCAGCAGCTTGCGAGCTGGGATCACTGAAGCTTTCTTT
TRBJ1-4 . . TRBV12-3/TRBV12-4 CASTKQGWERINEKLFF TGTGCCAGCACTAAACAGGGTTGGGAGCGTATTAATGAAAAACTGTTTTTT
TRBJ1-2 . . TRBV24-1 CATSDATGYGYTF TGTGCCACCAGTGATGCAACAGGGTATGGCTACACCTTC
TRBJ2-1 many . TRBV5-1 CASNQGGRYNEQFF TGCGCCAGCAACCAAGGGGGGAGGTACAATGAGCAGTTCTTC
TRBJ2-7 many TRBD2 TRBV6-2/TRBV6-3 CASSSAGAHSYEQYF TGTGCCAGCAGTTCCGCGGGAGCGCACTCCTACGAGCAGTACTTC
TRBJ1-5 few . TRBV27 CASGTLKGGWEQPQHF TGTGCCAGCGGGACCTTGAAGGGCGGGTGGGAGCAGCCCCAGCATTTT
TRBJ1-2 . . TRBV7-9 CASSFNEYYGYTF TGTGCCAGCAGCTTTAATGAATACTATGGCTACACCTTC
TRBJ2-1 . TRBD2 TRBV24-1 CATGTSGRNNEQFF TGTGCTACTGGGACTAGCGGGAGGAACAATGAGCAGTTCTTC
TRBJ2-3 . . TRBV12-3/TRBV12-4 CASSGDGLSTDTQYF TGTGCCAGCAGTGGGGACGGCCTTAGCACAGACACGCAGTATTTT
TRBJ1-2 many . TRBV5-1 CASSFAESYGYTF TGCGCCAGCAGCTTCGCAGAGAGCTATGGCTACACCTTC